This section outlines one T cell receptor (beta chain) sequence together with its context. The antigen it binds to is not known. Within one base of it there is no much larger clone, and no base qualities were kept. Based on the germline V gene (reference sequence), the CDR1 and CDR2 sequences are SEHNR and FQNEAQ. Germline trimming amounts to 1 base on V and 8 bases on J, with 6 as the count of junction bases outside the gene matches. Taken from cysteine to phenylalanine, the CDR3 has 15 residues. Only the CDR3 portion is preserved as DNA: 45 bases, with reading frame beginning at the first base. The record originates from a study of blood T cell repertoires in COVID-19 (dated by TCRdb to 2018 to 2021). With regard to the full study: Samples from collaborators originated in the United States, Italy and Spain and spanned both the acute and convalescent phases of COVID-19. The prospective study material was composed of cDNA or gDNA derived from T cells, B-cell-depleted T cells, or PBMCs. Subjects who had been exposed to COVID-19, were actively infected with it, or had recovered from it provided the deeply sampled blood TCRbeta repertoires that made up the dataset. The repertoires were made available in a free public database intended to serve as a resource for research on the immune response to SARS-CoV-2. Samples came from the ongoing ImmuneRACE study (first 160 participants) plus 1,254 subjects from 6 global collaborators. Nearly every sample came with metadata listing a de-identified subject ID, COVID-19 status, age in years and sex. Where HLA class I and class II types were available, the types were taken from metadata supplied by the sample provider, not from assay-based typing. Overall results and qualifications from the work: The amount of clinical and demographic metadata varied by source and participant and was provided uncurated.

The collaborating institutions used their own protocols to collect whole blood in K2EDTA tubes. Collaborator samples were shipped for TCRbeta analysis as frozen whole blood, isolated PBMCs, or DNA extracted from either sample type. TCRbeta CDR3 regions were amplified from genomic DNA by means of the immunoSEQ Assay, a bias-controlled multiplex PCR. Regarding the original processing steps: Within the assay, amplification of reference gene primers was used to estimate how many nucleated cells each sample contained. To quantify the absolute abundance of each unique TCRbeta CDR3 rearrangement, sequence reads were collapsed and filtered. For each sample, productive Simpson clonality was calculated as the square root of Simpson's diversity index over productive rearrangements. TCRdb carries this immuneACCESS record with in-frame sequences only. Its versions omit some clonotypes, under half of them owing to an unresolved V gene in the studies checked, with the rest unexplained. V and J calls plus clone size are reproduced from that table; the DNA served to infer D and trimming. Counted in this sample were about 220,000 clones; roughly 82% of them appeared once. The ten largest clones take up 9.7% of the sample.

This TCR came from a man in his fifties or sixties with active or convalescent COVID-19. The sequence is built from TRBV7-9 and TRBJ1-1, with 11 bases matching TRBD1. Sequenced: peripheral blood. The CDR3 region reads CASSLGGQGVEEAFF. The DNA sequence is as follows: TGTGCCAGCAGCTTAGGGGGACAGGGGGTTGAGGAAGCTTTCTTT.